This T cell receptor (beta chain) was obtained from a study of T cell clonotyping in hematopoietic cell transplantation. Whole-study context: Pretransplant recipient samples were taken after cytoreduction. Study-wide results and limits: Few recipient clonotypes overlapped donors; over 97% were de novo at given depth.

Indicated time point: recipient sample about 28 days before transplant, after cytoreduction. Of note for this clone: Its antigen is as yet unknown.

The trim removed 4 bases at V and 6 bases at J, leaving 7 bases unmatched. This CDR3 has 15 residues. Germline V lookup: CDR1 SGHDT, CDR2 YYEEEE. TCRdb's copy holds only in-frame clones and misses some; the assay was immunoSEQ multiplex PCR. The sample records more than 25,000 clones, 85% to 95% being singletons. This sample comprised peripheral blood mononuclear cells, obtained before stem cell transplant. The TCR originated in a man aged 45-60 years with acute myeloid leukemia. Some clones in this sample may be carry-over from other donors' samples. This chain links TRBV5-6 with TRBJ2-2; 9 bases fit TRBD1. The CDR3 spells CASSPLGQGAGELFF. In DNA form, the CDR3 reads TGTGCCAGCAGCCCCCTGGGACAGGGAGCCGGGGAGCTGTTTTTT.